One and the same sample provided the 21 T cell receptor beta chains below, sequenced in a study of blood T cell repertoires in COVID-19. The protocol was immunoSEQ multiplex PCR, while the TCRdb copy is restricted to in-frame clones and leaves out a portion. The sample shows some 170,000 clones, roughly 87% of them seen only once. Sequences were obtained from peripheral blood. These TCRs come from a woman in her 50s with acute or convalescent COVID-19.

The rearrangement joins TRBV5-4 to TRBJ2-7; 12 bases map to TRBD2. The CDR3 has 16 amino acids. Germline V gene sequence: CDR1 SGHNT, CDR2 YYREEE (reference sequence). J lost 3 bases, V lost 4 bases, and 8 bases had no gene match. The CDR3 DNA sequence: TGTGCCAGCAGCCTTCGAGGACTAGCGGGGAACTACGAGCAGTACTTC. Its translation: CASSLRGLAGNYEQYF.

DNA of the CDR3: TGTGCCAGCAGCTACAGGGCCCTCTATGGCTACACCTTC. Translation gives CASSYRALYGYTF. The rearrangement uses TRBV7-8 and TRBJ1-2; D possibly corresponds to TRBD1 (6 bases). V was pared by 4 bases and J by 4 bases, with 10 bases between. The CDR3 totals 13 residues. Looked up from germline, CDR1 is SGHVS and CDR2 is FQNEAQ.

The chain recombines TRBV18 with TRBJ2-1; tentatively, D is TRBD2 (5 bases). V lost 2 bases and J 3 bases, leaving 17 bases between the germline ends. Germline-derived CDR1 and CDR2 are KGHSH and LQKENI. The CDR3 consists of 17 residues. The CDR3 sequence is CASSPLGGLTFYNEQFF. The CDR3 coding sequence is TGTGCCAGCTCACCATTGGGCGGGCTCACTTTCTACAATGAGCAGTTCTTC.

This clone was observed a single time. The J gene is TRBJ2-7, the V gene TRBV7-2, with D hard to call. V was trimmed by 1 base and J by 3 bases, leaving 7 bases between them. The CDR3 has 13 amino acids. Germline V lookup: CDR1 SGHTA, CDR2 FQGNSA. CDR3: CASSLGAVYEQYF. The DNA for the CDR3 is TGTGCCAGCAGCTTAGGGGCAGTCTACGAGCAGTACTTC. The variable domain in full, completed from reference TRBV7-2 and TRBJ2-7, reads GAGVSQSPSNKVTEKGKDVELRCDPISGHTALYWYRQSLGQGLEFLIYFQGNSAPDKSGLPSDRFSAERTGGSVSTLTIQRTQQEDSAVYLCASSLGAVYEQYFGPGTRLTVT.

This chain's CDR3 is CASSLDLIAGGGEQFF. The DNA of the CDR3 is TGTGCCAGCAGCTTAGATCTCATAGCGGGAGGTGGTGAGCAGTTCTTC. This rearrangement joins TRBV11-2 to TRBJ2-1, with 10 bases that match TRBD2. Trimming cost V 0 bases and J 9 bases; bases outside gene matches: 8. This CDR3 region has 16 residues. The germline V gene encodes CDR1 SGHAT and CDR2 FQNNGV.

The CDR3 is CATSDLRDSSYNEQFF. CDR3 coding DNA: TGTGCCACCAGTGATCTACGGGACAGCTCCTACAATGAGCAGTTCTTC. The chain uses TRBV24-1 and TRBJ2-1, with TRBD1 identical over 7 bases. This CDR3 spans 16 amino acids. V lost 3 bases, J lost 0 bases, and 4 bases stayed unmatched. The germline gives CDR1 KGHDR, CDR2 SFDVKD.

This clone was detected once. The chain is built from TRBV19 and TRBJ1-4; 7 bases are shared with TRBD1. The CDR3 extends over 15 amino acids. Germline CDR1 is LNHDA and CDR2 is SQIVND (reference sequence). V lost 5 bases and J lost 5; bases outside the gene matches: 8. The CDR3 DNA reads TGTGCCAGTAGTGCCCCGGGACAGAGGAATGAAAAACTGTTTTTT. It specifies CASSAPGQRNEKLFF.

There are a few counts of this clone. The chain links TRBV11-3 to TRBJ2-3; 7 bases align to TRBD2. V dropped 4 bases and J dropped 2; count of bases not matched to a gene: 6. Germline V gene data show CDR1 as SGHNT and CDR2 as YENEEA. The CDR3 spans 15 residues. This chain's CDR3 is CASSWGGTDTDTQYF. DNA of the CDR3: TGTGCCAGCAGCTGGGGGGGGACCGACACAGATACGCAGTATTTT. The full variable domain, rest sourced from reference TRBV11-3 and TRBJ2-3, is EAGVVQSPRYKIIEKKQPVAFWCNPISGHNTLYWYLQNLGQGPELLIRYENEEAVDDSQLPKDRFSAERLKGVDSTLKIQPAELGDSAVYLCASSWGGTDTDTQYFGPGTRLTVL.

The rearrangement uses TRBV7-2 and TRBJ1-6; D uncertain. V was clipped by 1 base and J by 0 bases, with 4 bases between them. CDR3 length: 15 residues. Germline-derived CDR1 and CDR2 are SGHTA and FQGNSA. The CDR3 region has the DNA TGTGCCAGCAGCTTAGAGAGCTCCTATAATTCACCCCTCCACTTT. It yields the protein CASSLESSYNSPLHF.

This clone was seen only once. The rearrangement links TRBV21-1 to TRBJ2-7; the table assigns TRBD2, which was not confirmed against the DNA. TRBV21-1 is shown as a pseudogene. The CDR3 loop spans 16 amino acids. Here the CDR3 DNA reads TGTGCCAGCAGCAAAGATATCCGGGAGGACCCCTACGAGCAGTACTTC. It translates to CASSKDIREDPYEQYF.

The rearrangement links TRBV5-4 to TRBJ2-5, with 9 bases that match TRBD2. Germline trimming cut 4 bases from V and 1 base from J; bases unmatched to any gene: 8. This CDR3 has 16 residues. Germline loops: CDR1 SGHNT, CDR2 YYREEE (reference sequence). The CDR3 is CASSPVAGDFQETQYF. CDR3 nucleotide sequence: TGTGCCAGCAGCCCGGTAGCGGGAGACTTCCAAGAGACCCAGTACTTC. The whole variable domain, filled in from reference TRBV5-4 and TRBJ2-5, reads ETGVTQSPTHLIKTRGQQVTLRCSSQSGHNTVSWYQQALGQGPQFIFQYYREEENGRGNFPPRFSGLQFPNYSSELNVNALELDDSALYLCASSPVAGDFQETQYFGPGTRLLVL.

The rearrangement links TRBV27 to TRBJ2-1; TRBD2 matches at 11 bases. The V gene's germline CDR1 is MNHEY and CDR2 SMNVEV (reference sequence). The CDR3 loop spans 18 amino acids. The J segment lost 9 bases and the V segment lost 0 bases, leaving 13 bases of the junction unmatched. Here the CDR3 DNA reads TGTGCCAGCAGTTTATCCGGATGGGACCCTAGCGGGAGGTCTGAGCAGTTCTTC. This gives the protein CASSLSGWDPSGRSEQFF.

This chain connects TRBV12-3 or TRBV12-4 to TRBJ1-2; no definite D call. Trimming pared 6 bases from V and 8 bases from J, leaving 13 bases between. The CDR3 spans 12 residues. Here the CDR3 DNA reads TGTGCCAGCAGCCGACCCCCGGGGGGCTACACCTTC. Translating gives CASSRPPGGYTF.

The V and J genes are TRBV4-1 and TRBJ2-7, with TRBD1 matching 7 bases. The V gene end was trimmed by 1 base and the J gene end by 3 bases; junction bases not matched to a gene: 6. Germline V gene data show CDR1 as MGHRA and CDR2 as YSYEKL. The length of the CDR3 is 15 residues. Here the CDR3 reads CASSQVETGFYEQYF. CDR3 DNA: TGCGCCAGCAGCCAAGTTGAGACAGGGTTCTACGAGCAGTACTTC.

V gene TRBV29-1 combines with J gene TRBJ1-1; 9 bases map to TRBD1. From germline, CDR1 is SQVTM and CDR2 ANQGSEA. The V and J ends lost 6 bases and 3 bases, in that order; junction bases with no gene match: 5. The CDR3 totals 13 residues. The CDR3 DNA is TGCAGCGTGCGGGACAGGGAGTACACTGAAGCTTTCTTT. It encodes CSVRDREYTEAFF.

The J gene is TRBJ1-1, the V gene TRBV18; D uncertain. Per germline, CDR1 KGHSH and CDR2 LQKENI. Trimming removed 4 bases at V and 1 base at J, with 10 bases between. The length of the CDR3 is 14 residues. This CDR3 is CASSQTGANTEAFF. The CDR3 DNA follows: TGTGCCAGCTCACAAACCGGTGCGAACACTGAAGCTTTCTTT.

The chain recombines TRBV19 with TRBJ1-5; TRBD1 might be the D (5 bases). The germline V and J ends were trimmed by 7 bases and 6 bases, with 13 bases remaining between them. Germline values: CDR1 LNHDA, CDR2 SQIVND (reference sequence). The CDR3 is 13 residues long. CDR3 bases: TGTGCCAGTATGGGGGGGTTAGCTCAGCCCCAGCATTTT. It translates to CASMGGLAQPQHF.

This clone was seen a handful of times. The gene calls are TRBV6-5 and TRBJ2-7; D is perhaps TRBD1 (5 bases). The CDR3 runs 14 residues. Germline assignment: CDR1 MNHEY and CDR2 SVGAGI. Trimming stripped 0 bases from V and 5 bases from J, with 11 bases between. The CDR3 reads CASSYSRMGHEQYF. In nucleotides, the CDR3 is TGTGCCAGCAGTTACTCCCGGATGGGGCACGAGCAGTACTTC.

This clone was observed once. The CDR3 coding sequence is TGTGCCAGCAGTGAAGATGCGGGAGGACGCTACCTCACAGATACGCAGTATTTT. This translates into CASSEDAGGRYLTDTQYF. The V gene is TRBV2, the J gene TRBJ2-3, with 8 bases aligning to TRBD2. Per the germline V gene, CDR1 is SNHLY and CDR2 is FYNNEI. This CDR3 is 18 amino acids long. The V gene end was trimmed by 1 base and the J gene end by 2 bases; junction bases not matched to a gene: 11.

CDR3 DNA sequence: TGTGCCAGCAGCCCCTTGGGTGTCCGCCCGGGACAGGGGCGGGAGACCCAGTACTTC. Translated: CASSPLGVRPGQGRETQYF. The chain couples TRBV3-1 (or the pseudogene TRBV3-2) to TRBJ2-5; 10 bases agree with TRBD1. V trimming: 4 bases; J trimming: 5 bases; junction bases outside the gene matches: 19. This CDR3 comprises 19 residues. Germline loops: CDR1 LGHDT, CDR2 YNNKEL (reference sequence).

This chain joins TRBV5-1 and TRBJ1-3, with 8 bases identical to TRBD1. Germline CDR1 SGHRS, CDR2 YFSETQ. The V gene end was trimmed by 3 bases and the J gene end by 2 bases; junction bases not matched to a gene: 10. This CDR3 spans 17 amino acids. The CDR3 sequence is CASSSVGQGHPGNTIYF. CDR3 coding DNA: TGCGCCAGCAGCTCAGTAGGACAGGGTCACCCTGGAAACACCATATATTTT.